This T cell receptor (beta chain) was identified in a study of blood T cells in healthy people across ages. Study context: The capture of about one barcoded beta molecule per two T cells was achieved by template switching.

Per sample, at least 5.5 micrograms of total RNA were extracted. Study-wide results and caveats: Roughly linear age-related decline in beta diversity appeared, significant by age around 40. More naive CD4+ cells and higher diversity marked long-lived donors relative to aged donors.

A second PCR of roughly 7 to 11 cycles used a sample-barcoded 5' primer and a J-beta primer mix. One entry per CDR3 protein results from TCRdb running MiXCR on the 5' RACE reads. The table lists 1.5 million or so distinct CDR3 sequences, around 42% of them singletons. This clonotype was counted a single time. Its antigen is still unknown. The sequence derives from a woman under 30 in good health. The sample taken for sequencing was blood.

CDR3 DNA sequence: TGTGCCAGCAACGGAGGCCCAGCGAAGCAGTACTTC. Protein sequence: CASNGGPAKQYF. The chain has TRBV27 and TRBJ2-7; D perhaps matches TRBD2 (5 bases). The germline V and J ends were trimmed by 7 bases and 8 bases, with 15 bases remaining between them. Looked up from germline, CDR1 is MNHEY and CDR2 is SMNVEV (reference sequence). The CDR3 has 12 residues.